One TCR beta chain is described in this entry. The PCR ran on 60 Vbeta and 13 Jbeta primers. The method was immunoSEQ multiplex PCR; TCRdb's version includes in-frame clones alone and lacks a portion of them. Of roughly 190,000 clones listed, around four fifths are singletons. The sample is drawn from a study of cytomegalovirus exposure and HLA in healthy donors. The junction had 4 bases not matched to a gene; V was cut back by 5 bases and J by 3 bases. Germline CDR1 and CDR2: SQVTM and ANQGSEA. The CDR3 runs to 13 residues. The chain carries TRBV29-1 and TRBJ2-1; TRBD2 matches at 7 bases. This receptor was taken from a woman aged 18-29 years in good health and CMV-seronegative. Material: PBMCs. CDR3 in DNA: TGCAGCGTTAGCGGGGATAACTACAATGAGCAGTTCTTC. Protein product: CSVSGDNYNEQFF.